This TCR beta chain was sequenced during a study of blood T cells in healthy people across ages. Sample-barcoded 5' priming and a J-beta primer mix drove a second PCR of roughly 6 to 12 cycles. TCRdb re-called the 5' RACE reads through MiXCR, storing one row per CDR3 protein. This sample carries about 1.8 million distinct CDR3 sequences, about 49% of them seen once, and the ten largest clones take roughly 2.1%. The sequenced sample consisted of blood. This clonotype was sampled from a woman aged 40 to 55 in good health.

This CDR3 is CASSLQRSGTGREKLFF. Here the CDR3 DNA reads TGTGCCAGCAGCCTCCAAAGGTCGGGGACAGGGCGAGAAAAACTGTTTTTT. The chain links TRBV5-5 to TRBJ1-4, with 9 bases matching TRBD1. The CDR3 extends over 17 amino acids. Trimming cost V 4 bases and J 8 bases; bases outside gene matches: 15. The germline V gene encodes CDR1 SGHKS and CDR2 YYEKEE (reference sequence).